These 2 T cell receptor beta chains came from one sample sequenced in a study of blood T cell repertoires in COVID-19. The table came from immunoSEQ multiplex PCR; TCRdb's copy has only in-frame clones and leaves some out. Among roughly 110,000 clones listed, almost 85% were seen once. Sequences were obtained from peripheral blood. The receptors derive from a human donor in a cohort sampled during active COVID-19.

The chain is built from TRBV6-2 or TRBV6-3 and TRBJ2-7; 11 positions agree with TRBD1. After removal of 4 bases from V and 2 bases from J, the junction contained 4 bases not matched to a gene. CDR1 is MNHEY and CDR2 is SVGEGT in the germline V gene. The CDR3 has 15 residues. CDR3 residues: CASSSPGQGAYEQYF. The DNA for the CDR3 is TGTGCCAGCAGTTCTCCGGGACAGGGGGCCTACGAGCAGTACTTC.

DNA for the CDR3: TGTGCCAGTGGGGGGGATAGCAATCAGCCCCAGCATTTT. Amino acids: CASGGDSNQPQHF. This chain joins TRBV6-6 and TRBJ1-5, with D possibly matching TRBD1 (5 bases). The CDR3 is made up of 13 amino acids. Germline V CDR1 and CDR2: MNHNY, SVGAGI (reference sequence). The V gene lost 9 bases and the J gene lost 0 bases, with 9 bases spanning the gap.